These T cell receptor beta chains were read from a single sample in a study of T cell changes during pregnancy in multiple sclerosis. The table came from immunoSEQ multiplex PCR; TCRdb's copy has only in-frame clones and leaves some out. The sample includes about 75,000 clones, over 80% of them seen just once. Sequencing was performed on CD4+ T cells from peripheral blood mononuclear cells, taken before pregnancy. These receptors were collected from a female donor with multiple sclerosis, enrolled in a pregnancy study. CDR3s include the opening cysteine and the closing phenylalanine or tryptophan. D genes are given only for firm matches. The size field is filled for only some rows; it gives once, few, many or a size class.

cdr3_aa	cdr3_nt	clone_size	d_call	v_call	j_call
CASSANTGELFF	TGTGCCAGCAGCGCGAACACCGGGGAGCTGTTTTTT	NA	NA	TRBV2	TRBJ2-2
CASSPGQPSRRAFF	TGTGCCAGCAGCCCCGGACAGCCGTCAAGAAGAGCTTTCTTT	NA	NA	TRBV28	TRBJ1-1
CASRPTGVGANVLTF	TGTGCCAGCAGACCCACAGGGGTCGGGGCCAACGTCCTGACTTTC	NA	TRBD1	TRBV6-5	TRBJ2-6
CASSPGRSGVGQETQYF	TGTGCCAGCAGCCCCGGGAGGAGCGGGGTGGGCCAAGAGACCCAGTACTTC	NA	TRBD2	TRBV7-3	TRBJ2-5
CASSNRHSQYGYTF	TGTGCCAGCAGCAACAGACATTCTCAATATGGCTACACCTTC	once	NA	TRBV7-9	TRBJ1-2
CASSGGGVQGTNTEAFF	TGCGCCAGCAGCGGGGGTGGAGTACAGGGTACTAACACTGAAGCTTTCTTT	few	NA	TRBV5-1	TRBJ1-1
CAWSVVLPLEETQYF	TGTGCCTGGAGTGTAGTCCTACCATTGGAAGAGACCCAGTACTTC	NA	NA	TRBV30	TRBJ2-5
CASSNGGLTYEQYF	TGTGCCAGCAGCAACGGGGGACTAACCTACGAGCAGTACTTC	NA	TRBD2	TRBV6-6	TRBJ2-7
CASTPRRSGGASEQFF	TGTGCCAGCACCCCCCGGCGTAGCGGGGGGGCGAGTGAGCAGTTCTTC	NA	TRBD2	TRBV27	TRBJ2-1
CASSGDSYTGELFF	TGTGCCAGTAGTGGGGACTCATACACCGGGGAGCTGTTTTTT	NA	NA	TRBV19	TRBJ2-2
CASSPRGAGGIDTQYF	TGTGCCAGTAGTCCCCGCGGGGCGGGAGGGATAGATACGCAGTATTTT	NA	TRBD2	TRBV19	TRBJ2-3
CASSLNRNNEQFF	TGTGCCAGCAGCTTAAACAGGAACAATGAGCAGTTCTTC	once	NA	TRBV7-2	TRBJ2-1
CASSPTGRVRYGYTF	TGTGCCAGCAGTCCCACCGGGAGGGTGAGATATGGCTACACCTTC	NA	NA	TRBV2	TRBJ1-2
CARYSGSNYNEQFF	TGTGCCAGATATAGCGGGTCCAACTACAATGAGCAGTTCTTC	NA	TRBD2	TRBV5-3	TRBJ2-1
CASTRVEGGSSYEQYF	TGTGCCAGCACCCGTGTAGAGGGAGGGAGCTCCTACGAGCAGTACTTC	NA	TRBD2	TRBV2	TRBJ2-7
CASSWMRSEKLFF	TGTGCCAGCAGCTGGATGAGGAGCGAAAAACTGTTTTTT	few	NA	TRBV5-6	TRBJ1-4
CASSRPGQVYEQYF	TGTGCCAGCAGCCGACCGGGACAGGTCTACGAGCAGTACTTC	NA	TRBD1	TRBV5-5	TRBJ2-7
CASRPSGTGLGEQYF	TGTGCCAGCAGACCCTCCGGGACAGGGCTCGGGGAGCAGTACTTC	NA	TRBD1	TRBV27	TRBJ2-7
CASRRQGATEAFF	TGTGCCAGCAGGCGACAGGGGGCCACTGAAGCTTTCTTT	NA	TRBD1	TRBV28	TRBJ1-1
CASRGLAGNTDTQYF	TGTGCCAGCAGGGGACTAGCGGGAAACACAGATACGCAGTATTTT	NA	TRBD2	TRBV27	TRBJ2-3
CASSRGGATYEQYF	TGTGCCAGCAGCCGAGGAGGGGCAACCTACGAGCAGTACTTC	few	NA	TRBV7-9	TRBJ2-7
CASSFRIPYEQYF	TGTGCCAGCAGTTTCAGAATTCCCTACGAGCAGTACTTC	NA	NA	TRBV27	TRBJ2-7
CASSYSDSVNSPLHF	TGTGCCAGCAGTTACTCGGACAGCGTAAATTCACCCCTCCACTTT	once	NA	TRBV6-5	TRBJ1-6
CASSYAGKGYTF	TGTGCCAGCAGTTACGCGGGGAAGGGCTACACCTTC	NA	NA	TRBV6-5	TRBJ1-2
CASSLALGETQYF	TGTGCCAGCTCACTGGCACTCGGGGAGACCCAGTACTTC	NA	NA	TRBV18	TRBJ2-5
CATNPSGSMVNTEAFF	TGTGCCACCAATCCGAGCGGGAGTATGGTGAACACTGAAGCTTTCTTT	NA	NA	TRBV27	TRBJ1-1